These T cell receptor beta chains were read from a single sample in a study of blood T cell repertoires in COVID-19. TCRdb's table, derived via immunoSEQ multiplex PCR, lists solely in-frame clones and lacks some. The sample includes hundreds of thousands of clones, around 87% of them seen just once. Input material: PBMCs or T cells enriched from blood (not recorded which). All receptors come from a man aged 40-49 years in a cohort exposed to, infected with or recovered from COVID-19 (not recorded which). CDR3s include the opening cysteine and the closing phenylalanine or tryptophan. D genes are given only for firm matches. Size tells how often a clone was seen (once, few, many) or the class of an expanded clone, and some rows leave it out.

V	size	J	length	D	DNA	CDR3
TRBV20-1	.	TRBJ2-4	12	.	TGCAGTGCTAGTTTTAGTAAGAACATTCAGTACTTC	CSASFSKNIQYF
TRBV5-4	few	TRBJ2-2	15	.	TGTGCCAGCAGCCCCCGGGACTCCGGCGCCGGGGAGCTGTTTTTT	CASSPRDSGAGELFF
TRBV7-9	.	TRBJ1-2	15	TRBD1	TGTGCCAGCAGCCCTGGGACAGGGATTATCTATGGCTACACCTTC	CASSPGTGIIYGYTF
TRBV6-5	.	TRBJ2-7	16	.	TGTGCCAGCAGTTATGGAGGCGGCTCACTCTCCTACGAGCAGTACTTC	CASSYGGGSLSYEQYF
TRBV19	.	TRBJ1-2	11	.	TGTGCCAGTAGTTACAGGAATGGCTACACCTTC	CASSYRNGYTF
TRBV10-3	.	TRBJ2-7	15	TRBD1	TGTGCCATCAGTGAGTCAGGACAGGGGGGGTACGAGCAGTACTTC	CAISESGQGGYEQYF
TRBV5-1	.	TRBJ1-6	14	TRBD1	TGCGCCAGCAGCGCCGGGACAGTTAATTCACCCCTCCACTTT	CASSAGTVNSPLHF
TRBV27	.	TRBJ1-1	14	TRBD1	TGTGCCAGCAGTTTCCGGGACAGGGACACTGAAGCTTTCTTT	CASSFRDRDTEAFF
TRBV19	.	TRBJ2-5	14	.	TGTGCCAGTAGTATTTCGGCTAGCACTCAGACCCAGTACTTC	CASSISASTQTQYF
TRBV5-1	.	TRBJ2-7	14	TRBD1	TGCGCCAGCAGCGGACAGGGGACAGCCTACGAGCAGTACTTC	CASSGQGTAYEQYF
TRBV2	once	TRBJ1-4	14	TRBD1	TGTGCCAGCTGCTTGGGGACAGGAAACGAAAAACTGTTTTTT	CASCLGTGNEKLFF
TRBV18	.	TRBJ2-2	15	.	TGTGCCAGCTCACCACTTTCTAGCGCGGCAGGGGAGCTGTTTTTT	CASSPLSSAAGELFF
TRBV29-1	once	TRBJ1-1	12	.	TGCAGCGCCCTCAGGGGGAACACTGAAGCTTTCTTT	CSALRGNTEAFF
TRBV27	.	TRBJ1-1	15	.	TGTGCCAGCAGTTCCCCTCGACAGAGCAACACTGAAGCTTTCTTT	CASSSPRQSNTEAFF
TRBV28	.	TRBJ1-2	13	TRBD1	TGTGCCAGCAGTCCACAGGGGATTCGCGGCTACACCTTC	CASSPQGIRGYTF
TRBV6-1	.	TRBJ1-6	15	.	TGTGCCAGCAGTGAAGCGGGGGGGGTATCGTCACCCCTCCACTTT	CASSEAGGVSSPLHF
TRBV6-5	.	TRBJ1-2	14	TRBD1	TGTGCCAGCAGGCCCAGGGGGGCTAACTATGGCTACACCTTC	CASRPRGANYGYTF
TRBV27	.	TRBJ2-7	14	.	TGTGCCAGCAGTTTAACCAGGATCTCCTACGAGCAGTACTTC	CASSLTRISYEQYF
TRBV6-6	.	TRBJ2-7	14	TRBD2	TGTGCCAGCAGTTACGAAGGACTAGCGGGTGAGCAGTACTTC	CASSYEGLAGEQYF
TRBV11-2	.	TRBJ2-5	16	TRBD2	TGTGCCAGCAGCTTAGGGACTAGCGGGCAGGGAGAGACCCAGTACTTC	CASSLGTSGQGETQYF
TRBV21-1	.	TRBJ2-2	14	.	TGTGCCAGCACCGGACAGGCGAACACCGGGGAGCTGTTTTTT	CASTGQANTGELFF
TRBV2	.	TRBJ2-3	15	TRBD1	TGTGCCAGCAGTGTCCTGACAGGGGGCACAGATACGCAGTATTTT	CASSVLTGGTDTQYF
TRBV10-3	.	TRBJ2-1	15	.	TGTGCCATCAGTCCATCGACAGGAATCTACAATGAGCAGTTCTTC	CAISPSTGIYNEQFF
TRBV25-1	.	TRBJ2-1	15	TRBD1	TGTGCCAGCAGTCCAGACAGGGTTGTCGGCAGCGAGCAGTTCTTC	CASSPDRVVGSEQFF
TRBV7-2	few	TRBJ1-2	15	.	TGTGCCAGCAGCTTATCCGTACAAGTTAACTATGGCTACACCTTC	CASSLSVQVNYGYTF
TRBV18	.	TRBJ2-4	14	.	TGTGCCAGCTCACCATCCGTAGCCAAAAACATTCAGTACTTC	CASSPSVAKNIQYF
TRBV7-6	.	TRBJ1-5	15	TRBD1	TGTGCCAGCAGCCCTACCGTCCCGGGACAGGGAACCCAGCATTTT	CASSPTVPGQGTQHF
TRBV19	.	TRBJ1-2	13	.	TGTGCCACCCGGGGGGCACGGATTTGGGGCTACACCTTC	CATRGARIWGYTF
TRBV9	.	TRBJ2-6	18	TRBD1	TGTGCCAGCAGCGTACCCAAAGCAACAGGGGTTGGGGCCAACGTCCTGACTTTC	CASSVPKATGVGANVLTF
TRBV7-2	.	TRBJ2-7	14	TRBD2	TGTGCCAGCAGCTTAGGGAGCGGGAGGTACGAGCAGTACTTC	CASSLGSGRYEQYF
TRBV19	.	TRBJ1-4	15	TRBD1	TGTGCCAGTAGTATAGTGGACAGGGTTAATGAAAAACTGTTTTTT	CASSIVDRVNEKLFF
TRBV3-1/TRBV3-2	few	TRBJ1-1	14	TRBD1	TGTGCCAGCAGCCAACGACAGGGGGGGACTGAAGCTTTCTTT	CASSQRQGGTEAFF
TRBV6-5	.	TRBJ2-3	14	.	TGTGCCAGCAAAGACGGACTAAGCACAGATACGCAGTATTTT	CASKDGLSTDTQYF
TRBV4-1	.	TRBJ2-6	17	.	TGCGCCAGCAGCCAAGATGGGGCGAACTCTGGGGCCAACGTCCTGACTTTC	CASSQDGANSGANVLTF
TRBV6-5	once	TRBJ2-3	16	.	TGTGCCAGCAGTTCGGACCTCCGGGGGAGGACAGATACGCAGTATTTT	CASSSDLRGRTDTQYF
TRBV5-4	once	TRBJ2-2	16	.	TGTGCCAGCAGCCCCGGCCGGGGGGCTATCGCCGGGGAGCTGTTTTTT	CASSPGRGAIAGELFF